These 3 T cell receptor beta chains share one sample of origin, sequenced in a study of graft-versus-host responses after intestinal transplantation. Produced via immunoSEQ multiplex PCR; TCRdb's table is partial and in-frame only. Seen here are some 13,000 clones, 33% observed once, and the top ten hold 4.5% to 6%. Sequences were derived from alloreactive CD4+ T cells from a mixed lymphocyte reaction culture, sampled before intestinal transplant. Noted subset: CFSE-low proliferating T cells sorted from roughly six-day pre-transplant mixed lymphocyte reaction (GvH or HvG direction). These receptors were collected from a human patient who received an intestinal transplant.

This clone showed up just a few times. This chain links TRBV27 with TRBJ2-5; D perhaps matches TRBD1 (6 bases). Between the trimmed V and J ends, which lost 6 bases and 4 bases, there was a span of 9 bases. The CDR3 is made up of 12 amino acids. CDR1 is MNHEY and CDR2 is SMNVEV in the germline V gene (reference sequence). Written as DNA, the CDR3 is TGTGCCAGCAGCTTCAGGGGAGAGACCCAGTACTTC. Protein product: CASSFRGETQYF.

The rearrangement uses TRBV7-2 and TRBJ1-2; tentatively, D is TRBD1 (5 bases). This CDR3 region has 14 residues. Trimming left V 3 bases short and J 4 bases short, with 12 bases between. Germline CDR1 and CDR2: SGHTA and FQGNSA. CDR3 sequence (DNA): TGTGCCAGCAGCTTCGTAAGAGACAGCTATGGCTACACCTTC. Translated, it gives CASSFVRDSYGYTF.

The chain uses TRBV19 and TRBJ2-3; D is unresolved. V lost 9 bases and J lost 5, with 9 bases in between. The length of the CDR3 is 11 residues. CDR1 is LNHDA, CDR2 SQIVND, per germline (reference sequence). In nucleotides, the CDR3 is TGTGCCAGCGCAACCAGAGATACGCAGTATTTT. This gives the protein CASATRDTQYF.